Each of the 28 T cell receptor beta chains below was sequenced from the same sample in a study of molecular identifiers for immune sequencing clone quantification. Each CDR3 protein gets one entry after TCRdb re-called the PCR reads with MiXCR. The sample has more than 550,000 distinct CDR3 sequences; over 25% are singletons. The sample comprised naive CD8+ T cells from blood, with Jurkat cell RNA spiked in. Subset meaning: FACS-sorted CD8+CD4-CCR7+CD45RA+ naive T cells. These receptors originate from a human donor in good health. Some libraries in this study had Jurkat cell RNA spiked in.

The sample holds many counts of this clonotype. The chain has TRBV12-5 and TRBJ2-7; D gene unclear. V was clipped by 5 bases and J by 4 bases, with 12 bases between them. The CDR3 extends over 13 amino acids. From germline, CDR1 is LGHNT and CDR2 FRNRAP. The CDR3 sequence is CASGIRTEYEQYF. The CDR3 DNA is TGTGCTAGTGGTATAAGAACGGAGTACGAGCAGTACTTC.

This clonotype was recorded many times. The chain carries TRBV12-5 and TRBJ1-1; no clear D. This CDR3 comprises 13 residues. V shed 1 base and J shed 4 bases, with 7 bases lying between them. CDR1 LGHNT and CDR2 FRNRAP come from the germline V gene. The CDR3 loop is CASGLGVSTEAFF. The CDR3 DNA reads TGTGCTAGTGGTTTGGGGGTTAGCACTGAAGCTTTCTTT.

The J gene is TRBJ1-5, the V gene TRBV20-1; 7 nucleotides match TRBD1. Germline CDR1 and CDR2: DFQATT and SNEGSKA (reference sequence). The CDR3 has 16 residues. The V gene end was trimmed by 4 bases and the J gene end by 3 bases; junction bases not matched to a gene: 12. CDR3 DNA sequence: TGCAGTGCTACCGACAGGGATTCCAATAACAATCAGCCCCAGCATTTT. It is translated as CSATDRDSNNNQPQHF.

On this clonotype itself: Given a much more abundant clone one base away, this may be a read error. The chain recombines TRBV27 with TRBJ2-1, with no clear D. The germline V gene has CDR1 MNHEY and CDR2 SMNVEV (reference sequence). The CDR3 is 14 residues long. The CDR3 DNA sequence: TGTGCCAGCAACTACCAGGTCGGGTCCAATGAGCAGCTCTTC. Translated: CASNYQVGSNEQLF.

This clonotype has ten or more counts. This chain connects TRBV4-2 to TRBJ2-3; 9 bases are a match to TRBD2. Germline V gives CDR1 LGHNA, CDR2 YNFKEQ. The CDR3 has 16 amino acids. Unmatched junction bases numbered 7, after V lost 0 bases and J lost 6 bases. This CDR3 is CASSQDPSGITDTQYF. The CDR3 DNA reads TGTGCCAGCAGCCAAGACCCTAGCGGGATAACGGATACGCAGTATTTT.

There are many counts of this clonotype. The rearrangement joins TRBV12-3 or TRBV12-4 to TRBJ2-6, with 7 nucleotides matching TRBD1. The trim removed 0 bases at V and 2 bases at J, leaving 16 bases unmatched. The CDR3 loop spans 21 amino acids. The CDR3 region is CASSLAPLGRTGRPGANVLTF. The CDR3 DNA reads TGTGCCAGCAGTTTAGCGCCGTTGGGTAGGACAGGTAGACCTGGGGCCAACGTCCTGACTTTC.

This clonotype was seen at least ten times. The CDR3: CASSFGQGANEQFF. CDR3 nucleotides: TGTGCCAGCAGCTTCGGACAGGGGGCTAATGAGCAGTTCTTC. V is TRBV7-3 and J is TRBJ2-1, with 11 nucleotides matching TRBD1. The length of the CDR3 is 14 residues. Germline loops: CDR1 SGHTA, CDR2 FQGTGA. V lost 3 bases and J lost 7; bases outside the gene matches: 2.

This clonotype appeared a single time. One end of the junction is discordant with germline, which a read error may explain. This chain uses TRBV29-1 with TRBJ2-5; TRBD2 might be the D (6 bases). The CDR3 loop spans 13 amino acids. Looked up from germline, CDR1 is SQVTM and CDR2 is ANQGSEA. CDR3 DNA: TGCAGCGAAACTAGCAGCCGCTTGGAGACCCAGCACTTC. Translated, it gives CSETSSRLETQHF.

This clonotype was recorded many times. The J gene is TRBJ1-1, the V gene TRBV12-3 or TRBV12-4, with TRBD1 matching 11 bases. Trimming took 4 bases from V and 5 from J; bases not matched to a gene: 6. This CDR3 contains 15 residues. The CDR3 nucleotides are TGTGCCAGCAGTTCGGGACAGGGGGTTCAGACTGAAGCTTTCTTT. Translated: CASSSGQGVQTEAFF.

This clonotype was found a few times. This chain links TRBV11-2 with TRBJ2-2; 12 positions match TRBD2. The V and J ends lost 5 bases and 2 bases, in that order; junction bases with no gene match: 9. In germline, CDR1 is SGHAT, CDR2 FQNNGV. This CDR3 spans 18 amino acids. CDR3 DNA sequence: TGTGCCAGCAGCCCCCTGACTAGCGGGGGCCACAACACCGGGGAGCTGTTTTTT. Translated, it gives CASSPLTSGGHNTGELFF.

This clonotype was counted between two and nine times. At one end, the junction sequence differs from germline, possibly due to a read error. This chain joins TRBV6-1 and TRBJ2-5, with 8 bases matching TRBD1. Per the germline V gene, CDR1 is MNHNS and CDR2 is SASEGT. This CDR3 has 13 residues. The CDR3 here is CASPGTGQDTQYF. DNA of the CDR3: TGTGCCAGCCCTGGGACAGGACAAGATACCCAGTACTTC.

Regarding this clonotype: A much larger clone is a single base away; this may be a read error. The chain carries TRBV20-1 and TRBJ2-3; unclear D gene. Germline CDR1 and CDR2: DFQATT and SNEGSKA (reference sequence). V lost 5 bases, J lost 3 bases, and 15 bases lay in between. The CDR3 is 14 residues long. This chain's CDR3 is CSAYDDGRTDTQYF. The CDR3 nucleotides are TGCAGTGCTTACGACGACGGGCGGACAGATACGCAGTATTTT.

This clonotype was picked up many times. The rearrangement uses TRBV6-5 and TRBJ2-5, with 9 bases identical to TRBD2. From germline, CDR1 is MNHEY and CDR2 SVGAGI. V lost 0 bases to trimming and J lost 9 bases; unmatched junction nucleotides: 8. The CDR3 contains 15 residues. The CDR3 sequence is CASSYSTSGKSAQYF. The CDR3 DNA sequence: TGTGCCAGCAGTTACTCGACTAGCGGAAAATCTGCCCAGTACTTC.

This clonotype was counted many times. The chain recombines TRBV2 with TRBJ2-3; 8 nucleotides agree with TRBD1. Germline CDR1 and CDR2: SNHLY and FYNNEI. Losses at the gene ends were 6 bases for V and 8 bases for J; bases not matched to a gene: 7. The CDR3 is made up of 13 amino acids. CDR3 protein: CASRDGTGFTQYF. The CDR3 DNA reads TGTGCCAGCAGGGATGGGACAGGCTTTACGCAGTATTTT.

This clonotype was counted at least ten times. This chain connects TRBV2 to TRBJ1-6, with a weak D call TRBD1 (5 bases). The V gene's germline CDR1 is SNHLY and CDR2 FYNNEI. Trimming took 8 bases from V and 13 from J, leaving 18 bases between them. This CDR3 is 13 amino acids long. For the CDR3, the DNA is TGTGCCAGCTTGGGACCATCGACGCTGCCCCTCCACTTT. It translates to CASLGPSTLPLHF.

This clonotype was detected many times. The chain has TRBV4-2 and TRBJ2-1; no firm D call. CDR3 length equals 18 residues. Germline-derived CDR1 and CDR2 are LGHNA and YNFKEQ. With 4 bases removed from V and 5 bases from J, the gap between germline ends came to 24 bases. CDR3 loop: CASSRSPMHDGTDNEQFF. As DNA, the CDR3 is TGTGCCAGCAGCCGAAGTCCCATGCATGACGGAACGGACAATGAGCAGTTCTTC.

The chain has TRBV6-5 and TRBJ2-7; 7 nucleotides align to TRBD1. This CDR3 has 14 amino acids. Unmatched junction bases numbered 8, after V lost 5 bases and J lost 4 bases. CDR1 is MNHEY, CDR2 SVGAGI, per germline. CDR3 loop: CASSNRDSMYEQYF. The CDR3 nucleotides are TGTGCCAGCAGTAACCGGGACAGTATGTACGAGCAGTACTTC.

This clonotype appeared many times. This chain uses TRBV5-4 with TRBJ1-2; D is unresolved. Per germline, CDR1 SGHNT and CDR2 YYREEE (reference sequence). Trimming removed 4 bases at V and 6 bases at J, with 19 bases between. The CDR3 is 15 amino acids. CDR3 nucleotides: TGTGCCAGCAGCCGACGGGAGACAACGAAGGATGGCTACACCTTC. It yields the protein CASSRRETTKDGYTF. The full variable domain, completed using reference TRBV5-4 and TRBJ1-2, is ETGVTQSPTHLIKTRGQQVTLRCSSQSGHNTVSWYQQALGQGPQFIFQYYREEENGRGNFPPRFSGLQFPNYSSELNVNALELDDSALYLCASSRRETTKDGYTFGSGTRLTVV.

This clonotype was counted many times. DNA for the CDR3: TGTGCCAGCAGCTTCACTGACTATAATTCACCCCTCCACTTT. This gives the protein CASSFTDYNSPLHF. The chain joins TRBV7-9 to TRBJ1-6; no clear D. This CDR3 has 14 amino acids. V lost 3 bases, J lost 3 bases, and 6 bases lay in between. Looked up from germline, CDR1 is SEHNR and CDR2 is FQNEAQ (reference sequence).

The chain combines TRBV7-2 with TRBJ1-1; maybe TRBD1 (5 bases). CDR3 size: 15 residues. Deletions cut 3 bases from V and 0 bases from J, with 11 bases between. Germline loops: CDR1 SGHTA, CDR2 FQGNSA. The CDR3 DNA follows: TGTGCCAGCAGCTTTTGGGGGACCGTGAACACTGAAGCTTTCTTT. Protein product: CASSFWGTVNTEAFF.

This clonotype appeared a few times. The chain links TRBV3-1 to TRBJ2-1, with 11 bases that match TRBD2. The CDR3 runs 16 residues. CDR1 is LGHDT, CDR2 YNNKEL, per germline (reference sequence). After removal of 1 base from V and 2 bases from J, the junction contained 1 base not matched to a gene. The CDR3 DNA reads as TGTGCCAGCAGCCAAGGACTAGCGGGGACCTACAATGAGCAGTTCTTC. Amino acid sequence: CASSQGLAGTYNEQFF.

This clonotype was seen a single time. The CDR3 region is CASSLILRGYNSPLHF. The CDR3 coding sequence is TGTGCCAGCAGCTTAATTCTCAGGGGGTATAATTCACCCCTCCACTTT. This chain uses TRBV27 with TRBJ1-6, with 7 positions matching TRBD1. Germline V gene data show CDR1 as MNHEY and CDR2 as SMNVEV (reference sequence). V shed 6 bases, J shed 4 bases, and the junction held 9 bases outside the gene matches. The CDR3 spans 16 residues.

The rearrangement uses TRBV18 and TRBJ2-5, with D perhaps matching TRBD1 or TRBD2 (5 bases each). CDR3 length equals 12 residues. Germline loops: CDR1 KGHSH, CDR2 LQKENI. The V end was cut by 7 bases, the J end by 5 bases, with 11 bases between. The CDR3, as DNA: TGTGCCAGCTACGGGGCTGGCGAGACCCAGTACTTC. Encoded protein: CASYGAGETQYF. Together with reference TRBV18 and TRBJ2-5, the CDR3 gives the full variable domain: NAGVMQNPRHLVRRRGQEARLRCSPMKGHSHVYWYRQLPEEGLKFMVYLQKENIIDESGMPKERFSAEFPKEGPSILRIQQVVRGDSAAYFCASYGAGETQYFGPGTRLLVL.

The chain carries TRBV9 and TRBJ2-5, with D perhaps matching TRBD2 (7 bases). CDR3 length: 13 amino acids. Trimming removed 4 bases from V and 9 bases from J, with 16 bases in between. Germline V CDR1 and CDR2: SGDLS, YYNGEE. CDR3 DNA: TGTGCCAGCAGCTCGGGGGCGGGGGAGCCCCAGTACTTC. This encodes CASSSGAGEPQYF.

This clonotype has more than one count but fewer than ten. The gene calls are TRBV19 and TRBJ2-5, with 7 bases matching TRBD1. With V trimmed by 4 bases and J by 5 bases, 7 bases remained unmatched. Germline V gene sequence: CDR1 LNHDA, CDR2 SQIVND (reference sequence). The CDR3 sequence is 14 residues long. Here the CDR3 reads CASSRGGPRETQYF. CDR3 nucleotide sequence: TGTGCCAGTAGTAGAGGGGGCCCCAGGGAGACCCAGTACTTC.

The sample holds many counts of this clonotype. The CDR3 is CSARDQQGKDTQYF. The CDR3 DNA sequence: TGCAGTGCTAGAGATCAACAGGGTAAAGATACGCAGTATTTT. The rearrangement links TRBV20-1 to TRBJ2-3; D might be TRBD1 (6 bases). The CDR3 is made up of 14 amino acids. Germline CDR1 is DFQATT and CDR2 is SNEGSKA (reference sequence). V lost 0 bases, J lost 5 bases, and 12 bases lay in between.

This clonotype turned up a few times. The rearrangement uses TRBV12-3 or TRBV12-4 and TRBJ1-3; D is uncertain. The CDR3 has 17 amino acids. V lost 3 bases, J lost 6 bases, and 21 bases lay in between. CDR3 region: CASSFSSVLPLENTIYF. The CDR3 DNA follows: TGTGCCAGCAGTTTTTCCTCGGTTTTACCCCTGGAAAACACCATATATTTT.

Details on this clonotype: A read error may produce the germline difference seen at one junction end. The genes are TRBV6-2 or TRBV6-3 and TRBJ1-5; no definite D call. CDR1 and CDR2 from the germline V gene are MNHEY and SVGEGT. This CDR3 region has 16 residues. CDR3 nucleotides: TGTGCCAGCAGTCAATATTGGGCGTCTAGCAATCAGCTCCAGCATTTT. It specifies CASSQYWASSNQLQHF.